This paragraph covers one T cell receptor (beta chain) sequence. The sample belongs to a study of shared T cell receptors in the human thymus. The assay was immunoSEQ multiplex PCR, and TCRdb's table has in-frame clones only and misses some. The sample carries about 660,000 clones, roughly 90% recorded once. The V and J ends lost 3 bases and 2 bases, in that order; junction bases with no gene match: 3. There are 15 residues in the CDR3. Germline V gene data show CDR1 as SGHAT and CDR2 as FQNNGV. These sequences were also reported in another study, on human thymus T cells. That paper notes: Thymic resections from corrective heart surgery supplied the tissue.

This clonotype was obtained from a boy under two years old with a congenital heart defect. This sequence joins TRBV11-2 and TRBJ2-1; the match to TRBD2 covers 8 bases. Sequenced sample: thymocytes. The CDR3 DNA reads TGTGCCAGCAGCTTGAGCGGGAGAACCTACAATGAGCAGTTCTTC. This sequence encodes CASSLSGRTYNEQFF.